This TCR beta chain was identified during a study of T cells expressing NK-cell markers. In the case of this clonotype: Its antigen is not known.

The study, taken as a whole, reports: The CD3+CD56-NKG2C+ fraction was also led by these clonotypes in several donors. Nothing established the HCMV specificity of expanded NKG2C+ T cell clones.

This CDR3 has 12 amino acids. Per the germline V gene, CDR1 is MNHEY and CDR2 is SVGEGT. TCRdb processed the 5' RACE reads again and assigns one entry to each CDR3 protein, with no DNA. This listing includes 90,000 to 130,000 distinct CDR3 sequences. The rearrangement uses TRBV6-2 or TRBV6-3 and TRBJ1-1. The TCR comes from a woman aged 18 to 69 in good health. Sequencing was performed on blood T cells: a sorted CD56 or NKG2C T cell subset, CD4+ or CD8+ T cells, or bulk PBMC T cells (not recorded which). CDR3 sequence: CASSYMNTEAFF.